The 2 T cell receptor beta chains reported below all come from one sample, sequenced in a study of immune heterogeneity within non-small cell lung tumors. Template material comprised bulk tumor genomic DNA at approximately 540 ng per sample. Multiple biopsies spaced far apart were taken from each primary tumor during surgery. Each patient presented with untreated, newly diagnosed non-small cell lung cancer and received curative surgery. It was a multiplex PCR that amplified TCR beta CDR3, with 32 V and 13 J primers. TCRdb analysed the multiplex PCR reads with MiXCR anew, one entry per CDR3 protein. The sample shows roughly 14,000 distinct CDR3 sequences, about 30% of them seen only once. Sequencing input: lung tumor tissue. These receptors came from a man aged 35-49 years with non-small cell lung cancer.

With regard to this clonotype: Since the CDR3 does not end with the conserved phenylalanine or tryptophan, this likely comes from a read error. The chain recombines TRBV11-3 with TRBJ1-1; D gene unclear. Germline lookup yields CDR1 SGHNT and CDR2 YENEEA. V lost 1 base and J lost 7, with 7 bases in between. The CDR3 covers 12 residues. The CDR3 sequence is CASSLVGDEAFY. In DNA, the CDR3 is TGTGCCAGCAGCTTAGTCGGGGATGAAGCTTTCTAT.

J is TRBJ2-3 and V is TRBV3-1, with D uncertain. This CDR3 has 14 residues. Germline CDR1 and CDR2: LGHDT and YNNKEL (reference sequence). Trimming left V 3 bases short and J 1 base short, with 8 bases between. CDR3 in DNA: TGTGCCAGCAGCCATGGCAGCGGCACAGATACGCAGTATTTT. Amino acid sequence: CASSHGSGTDTQYF.